The clone carrying this TCR beta chain showed up many times. The data originate from a study of T cells after yellow fever vaccination. TCRdb processed the 5' RACE reads anew with MiXCR; each CDR3 protein has one entry. The sample lists some 120,000 distinct CDR3 sequences; approximately 9% were seen once. This CDR3 has 16 amino acids. Germline loops: CDR1 SGHRS, CDR2 YFSETQ. The V gene end was trimmed by 3 bases and the J gene end by 3 bases; junction bases not matched to a gene: 7. The sequence came from a man aged 18 to 30 who received the YFV17D yellow fever vaccine. The chain carries TRBV5-1 and TRBJ1-2; 11 bases fit TRBD1. The specimen was CD8+ T cells sorted from PBMCs, collected on the day of the yellow fever booster vaccination. The CDR3 spells CASSSGGQGADYGYTF. The CDR3, as DNA: TGCGCCAGCAGCTCGGGTGGACAGGGGGCAGACTATGGCTACACCTTC.